This T cell receptor (beta chain) originates from a study of a mutant IDH1 vaccine in newly diagnosed glioma. The CDR3 loop spans 15 amino acids. Trimming shortened V by 2 bases and J by 2 bases, and 13 bases separated the two germline ends. Germline-derived CDR1 and CDR2 are MNHEY and SMNVEV (reference sequence). Time point given: week 11, during vaccination. Mutant IDH1 20-mer peptide, at 300 ug, made up each vaccine dose, with topical imiquimod. Data came from immunoSEQ multiplex PCR; TCRdb stores just in-frame clones and leaves some out. The repertoire holds 100,000 to 120,000 clones, with about nine tenths as singletons. Remarks on this clone: Its antigen is currently unknown.

The TCR sequence derives from a woman aged 45 to 65 with glioma. This chain joins TRBV27 and TRBJ2-7, with D unresolved. Source: PBMCs, taken from a glioma patient whose treatment included an IDH1 peptide vaccine. CDR3 DNA sequence: TGTGCCAGCAGTTTAAAGGGTCCCGACCCCTACGAGCAGTACTTC. Protein: CASSLKGPDPYEQYF.